This TCR beta chain was recorded in a study of CD8+CD57+ T cells in acquired aplastic anemia. TCR beta VDJ combinations and CDR3 sequences were profiled from genomic DNA. Via MiXCR, TCRdb re-called the reads, giving one row per CDR3 protein. Of roughly 240,000 distinct CDR3 sequences listed, approximately 45% are singletons. V was shortened by 3 bases and J by 2 bases, with 5 bases between the two germline ends. The CDR3 spans 12 residues. Germline values: CDR1 SNHLY, CDR2 FYNNEI. Patients included in sequencing had previously demonstrated CD8+CD57+ cell expansion by flow cytometry. Regarding the study as a whole: Patients and controls shared twenty-nine CD8+ CDR3 sequences, highly expressed in patients.

This clonotype was seen repeatedly, ten times or more. Its antigen is undetermined. V usage is TRBV2 and J usage is TRBJ2-7; no clear D. Sample: sorted CD4+, CD8+, or CD8+CD57+ T cells (not recorded which) from PBMCs. The sequence was collected from a human donor with aplastic anemia. CDR3 nucleotide sequence: TGTGCCAGCAGTGACAGCACCTACGAGCAGTACTTC. It yields the protein CASSDSTYEQYF. Combining the CDR3 with reference TRBV2 and TRBJ2-7 gives the whole variable domain EPEVTQTPSHQVTQMGQEVILRCVPISNHLYFYWYRQILGQKVEFLVSFYNNEISEKSEIFDDQFSVERPDGSNFTLKIRSTKLEDSAMYFCASSDSTYEQYFGPGTRLTVT.